One sample yielded the 26 T cell receptor beta chains listed below, sequenced in a study of T cell repertoires in aging, cancer and after chemotherapy. Peripheral blood genomic DNA, not sorted cells or RNA, was the template. Multiplex touch-down PCR with TRB-A/B primers amplified rearranged V-D-J TRB sequences. TCRdb re-analysed the multiplex PCR reads in MiXCR, keeping a single row per CDR3 protein. The sample consists of thousands of distinct CDR3 sequences, around 32% of them appearing once. The specimen sequenced was blood. The receptors here all came from a human donor in good health.

This clonotype came up a few times. This rearrangement joins TRBV6-1 to TRBJ1-3; D not resolved. The CDR3 sequence is 15 residues long. Trimming took 2 bases from V and 4 from J, leaving 12 bases between them. The germline CDR1 and CDR2 sequences are MNHNS and SASEGT. This chain's CDR3 is CASSEKSNPGNTIYF. DNA of the CDR3: TGTGCCAGCAGTGAAAAAAGCAATCCGGGAAACACCATATATTTT.

By sample share, this clonotype is medium-sized. The rearrangement links TRBV29-1 to TRBJ2-6, with 7 bases lining up with TRBD1. The CDR3 length is 15 residues. Germline V gives CDR1 SQVTM, CDR2 ANQGSEA. The J segment lost 2 bases and the V segment lost 4 bases, leaving 5 bases of the junction unmatched. The CDR3: CSVVQGTTGANVLTF. CDR3 nucleotide sequence: TGCAGCGTTGTACAGGGGACGACTGGGGCCAACGTCCTGACTTTC.

This chain uses TRBV7-2 with TRBJ2-2; D ambiguous. V dropped 5 bases and J dropped 6 bases, with 10 bases sitting between them. The CDR3 runs 13 residues. Germline CDR1 SGHTA, CDR2 FQGNSA. The CDR3 region has the DNA TGTGCCAGCAGCCCAGTGTTGGCCGGGGAGCTGTTTTTT. As protein: CASSPVLAGELFF.

This clonotype came up a few times. The chain employs TRBV19 and TRBJ2-1, with 11 bases aligning to TRBD2. The CDR3 sequence is 15 residues long. Germline CDR1 is LNHDA and CDR2 is SQIVND (reference sequence). The V segment lost 7 bases and the J segment 3 bases; nucleotides outside the gene matches: 5. The CDR3 is CASTLTSGDYNEQFF. The CDR3 DNA follows: TGTGCCAGTACTTTGACTAGCGGGGACTACAATGAGCAGTTCTTC.

This clonotype was counted only a few times. The J gene is TRBJ2-3, the V gene TRBV19; maybe TRBD2 (7 bases). The CDR3 extends over 17 amino acids. Per the germline V gene, CDR1 is LNHDA and CDR2 is SQIVND (reference sequence). Between the trimmed V and J ends, which lost 4 bases and 2 bases, there was a span of 19 bases. The CDR3 DNA is TGTGCCAGTAGTAACTTAGCAGAAGGGGGGGTCACAGATACGCAGTATTTT. Protein product: CASSNLAEGGVTDTQYF.

In this sample, this clonotype is medium-sized. The J gene is TRBJ2-7, the V gene TRBV29-1, with D possibly matching TRBD2 (5 bases). Trimming pared 5 bases from V and 5 bases from J, leaving 28 bases between. The CDR3 contains 17 residues. The germline V gene has CDR1 SQVTM and CDR2 ANQGSEA. CDR3 in DNA: TGCAGCGTTAGTCTGTTCGTTGGCGGCTCGAAGAGGGACGAGCAGTACTTC. Translated: CSVSLFVGGSKRDEQYF.

The rearrangement uses TRBV5-6 and TRBJ2-1; no firm D call. CDR1 and CDR2 from the germline V gene are SGHDT and YYEEEE. The CDR3 totals 14 residues. Trimming cost V 4 bases and J 0 bases, with 8 bases left between them. CDR3: CASSLPSSYNEQFF. CDR3 in DNA: TGTGCCAGCAGCCTCCCCTCCTCCTACAATGAGCAGTTCTTC.

This chain joins TRBV6-2 or TRBV6-3 and TRBJ2-6, with a possible D match to TRBD1 (6 bases). V shed 6 bases and J shed 0 bases, with 12 bases lying between them. Germline V gene sequence: CDR1 MNHEY, CDR2 SVGEGT. The CDR3 spans 16 residues. The CDR3 region has the DNA TGTGCCAGCAGGATCACAGGGCTCTCTGGGGCCAACGTCCTGACTTTC. It is translated as CASRITGLSGANVLTF.

The chain employs TRBV6-4 and TRBJ2-3; D gene uncertain. The length of the CDR3 is 11 residues. The germline V gene encodes CDR1 MRHNA and CDR2 SNTAGT. V lost 2 bases, J lost 6 bases, and 3 bases lay in between. CDR3 nucleotide sequence: TGTGCCAGCAGTGACGGGGATACGCAGTATTTT. It codes for CASSDGDTQYF.

This clonotype was counted a few times. The chain carries TRBV7-2 and TRBJ2-5; TRBD1 aligns across 8 bases. Germline trimming cut 3 bases from V and 1 base from J; bases unmatched to any gene: 7. This CDR3 region has 16 residues. Germline CDR1 is SGHTA and CDR2 is FQGNSA. The CDR3 coding sequence is TGTGCCAGCAGCTTCAGGGGGCCGACCCTCCAAGAGACCCAGTACTTC. Its protein is CASSFRGPTLQETQYF.

The rearrangement links TRBV28 to TRBJ1-2; 9 nucleotides align to TRBD1. Germline loops: CDR1 MDHEN, CDR2 SYDVKM. The CDR3 is 15 amino acids. The J segment lost 8 bases and the V segment lost 3 bases, leaving 10 bases of the junction unmatched. The CDR3 loop is CASSLGQGLSGGYTF. The DNA of the CDR3 is TGTGCCAGCAGTTTGGGACAGGGTTTGTCAGGGGGCTACACCTTC.

The V gene is TRBV24-1, the J gene TRBJ2-1; D remains ambiguous. V shed 0 bases and J shed 0 bases, with 8 bases lying between them. Germline V gene lookup returns CDR1 KGHDR and CDR2 SFDVKD. The CDR3 length is 16 residues. CDR3 residues: CATSDLGRSSYNEQFF. The CDR3 DNA reads as TGTGCCACCAGTGATTTGGGCAGGAGCTCCTACAATGAGCAGTTCTTC.

This clonotype is medium-sized. The chain uses TRBV6-5 and TRBJ2-5; D is unresolved. The CDR3 spans 15 residues. Trimming removed 5 bases from V and 5 bases from J, with 18 bases in between. Germline-derived CDR1 and CDR2 are MNHEY and SVGAGI. The CDR3 DNA reads as TGTGCCAGCAGTCCCGGGCCCGAACCTCGGGAGACCCAGTACTTC. It translates to CASSPGPEPRETQYF.

This clonotype was counted only a few times. CDR3 protein: CASSALAGLAYEQYF. CDR3 in DNA: TGTGCCAGTAGTGCCCTAGCGGGGCTAGCCTACGAGCAGTACTTC. The J gene is TRBJ2-7, the V gene TRBV19; 9 bases match TRBD2. CDR3 length: 15 residues. Trimming took 5 bases from V and 2 from J; bases not matched to a gene: 7. Germline CDR1 reads LNHDA; CDR2 reads SQIVND (reference sequence).

This clonotype has a handful of counts. The V gene is TRBV24-1, the J gene TRBJ1-5; 7 bases fit TRBD1. After removal of 4 bases from V and 2 bases from J, the junction contained 1 base not matched to a gene. The CDR3 covers 14 residues. CDR1 is KGHDR and CDR2 is SFDVKD in the germline V gene. The CDR3 spells CATSEGGGNQPQHF. DNA for the CDR3: TGTGCCACCAGTGAAGGGGGCGGCAATCAGCCCCAGCATTTT.

This chain uses TRBV12-3 or TRBV12-4 with TRBJ2-7; 9 positions agree with TRBD1. The ends lost 5 bases at V and 5 bases at J; junction bases unmatched: 7. CDR3 length equals 14 residues. CDR3 amino acids: CASSRGQGIHEQYF. The CDR3, as DNA: TGTGCCAGCAGTCGCGGACAGGGGATACACGAGCAGTACTTC.

A few counts support this clonotype. The chain carries TRBV5-5 and TRBJ1-1, with TRBD1 matching over 7 bases. Germline V gene lookup returns CDR1 SGHKS and CDR2 YYEKEE (reference sequence). The CDR3 length is 12 residues. V trimming: 0 bases; J trimming: 8 bases; junction bases outside the gene matches: 1. Here the CDR3 reads CASSLVDREAFF. For the CDR3, the DNA is TGTGCCAGCAGCTTGGTGGACAGGGAAGCTTTCTTT.

A note on this clonotype: With a much larger clone just one base away, this may be a read error. V usage is TRBV19 and J usage is TRBJ2-5; tentatively, D is TRBD2 (6 bases). The CDR3 loop spans 14 amino acids. Germline lookup yields CDR1 LNHDA and CDR2 SQIVND (reference sequence). V lost 4 bases and J lost 4, with 13 bases in between. CDR3 in DNA: TGTGCCAGTAGTAGCGGGGATGTCCGAGAGACCCAGTACTTC. Translated: CASSSGDVRETQYF.

To note about this clonotype: The junction differs from germline at one of its ends, possibly a read error. The rearrangement joins TRBV13 to TRBJ2-7, with D tentatively TRBD1 (6 bases). The germline CDR1 and CDR2 sequences are PRHDT and FYEKMQ (reference sequence). There are 15 residues in the CDR3. The CDR3 nucleotides read TGTGCCAGCAGCCTAGGCGGACAGAGACACTACGAGCAGTACTTC. Encoded protein: CASSLGGQRHYEQYF.

The chain employs TRBV7-2 and TRBJ1-3; 10 bases match TRBD1. The CDR3 runs to 17 residues. V lost 1 base, J lost 0 bases, and 3 bases stayed unmatched. CDR1 and CDR2 (germline): SGHTA, FQGNSA. CDR3 DNA: TGTGCCAGCAGCTTAGGGGGACAGGGGATCTCTGGAAACACCATATATTTT. Translating it yields CASSLGGQGISGNTIYF.

V is TRBV7-9 and J is TRBJ2-7, with D unresolved. Germline lookup yields CDR1 SEHNR and CDR2 FQNEAQ (reference sequence). Trimming stripped 6 bases from V and 1 base from J, with 4 bases between. The CDR3 loop spans 11 amino acids. The CDR3 region is CASSTSYEQYF. The CDR3 DNA follows: TGTGCCAGCAGTACTTCCTACGAGCAGTACTTC.

A few counts support this clonotype. The chain recombines TRBV7-6 with TRBJ2-7, with 8 bases lining up with TRBD2. V shed 1 base, J shed 7 bases, and the junction held 9 bases outside the gene matches. The CDR3 extends over 15 amino acids. The germline V gene has CDR1 SGHVS and CDR2 FNYEAQ. The CDR3 DNA follows: TGTGCCAGCAGCTTAGACGCGGGGGGCCCAGGGGAGCAGTACTTC. It is translated as CASSLDAGGPGEQYF.

In regard to this clonotype: This sequence may be a read error, since a much larger clone differs from it by one base. The chain employs TRBV12-3 or TRBV12-4 and TRBJ2-2, with 7 bases identical to TRBD1. Losses at the gene ends were 5 bases for V and 6 bases for J; bases not matched to a gene: 3. This CDR3 has 13 residues. For the CDR3, the DNA is TGTGCCAGCAGTGTACAGGGGCCCGGGGAGCTGTTTTTT. The encoded protein is CASSVQGPGELFF.

The chain uses TRBV27 and TRBJ2-7, with D perhaps being TRBD1 or TRBD2 (5 bases each). From germline, CDR1 is MNHEY and CDR2 SMNVEV (reference sequence). The CDR3 has 15 residues. With 6 bases removed from V and 0 bases from J, the gap between germline ends came to 15 bases. Here the CDR3 DNA reads TGTGCCAGCAGCCCCGGGACCCGCAGCTCCTACGAGCAGTACTTC. Its protein product is CASSPGTRSSYEQYF.

The chain carries TRBV6-2 or TRBV6-3 and TRBJ2-4; 14 positions agree with TRBD2. This CDR3 is built from 18 residues. Trimming took 6 bases from V and 3 from J; bases not matched to a gene: 10. CDR1 is MNHEY, CDR2 SVGEGT, per germline. The CDR3 DNA reads TGTGCCAGCAGCTTCCGACTAGCGGGGGGGTTGGGCAAAAACATTCAGTACTTC. Translated, it gives CASSFRLAGGLGKNIQYF.

This clonotype came up once. V is TRBV7-9 and J is TRBJ2-3; 8 positions match TRBD2. CDR3 length: 15 residues. Trimming at V came to 3 bases and at J to 3 bases, leaving 5 bases not matched to a gene. Germline loops: CDR1 SEHNR, CDR2 FQNEAQ (reference sequence). The CDR3 sequence is CASSFISGATDTQYF. DNA for the CDR3: TGTGCCAGCAGCTTCATTAGCGGGGCGACAGATACGCAGTATTTT.